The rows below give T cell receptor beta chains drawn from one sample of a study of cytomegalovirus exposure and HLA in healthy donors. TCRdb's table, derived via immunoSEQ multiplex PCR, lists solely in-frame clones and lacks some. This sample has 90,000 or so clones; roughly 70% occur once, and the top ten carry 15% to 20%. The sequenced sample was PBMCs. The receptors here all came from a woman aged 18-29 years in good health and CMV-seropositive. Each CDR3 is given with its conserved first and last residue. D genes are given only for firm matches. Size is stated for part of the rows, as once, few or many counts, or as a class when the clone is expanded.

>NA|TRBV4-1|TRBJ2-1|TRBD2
TGCGCCAGCAGCCAAGAGGCGGGAGCGACCTACGGTGAGCAGTTCTTC
CASSQEAGATYGEQFF
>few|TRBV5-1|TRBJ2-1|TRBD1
TGCGCCAGCAGCTCAGACAGGGGACAGGGAGCGTACAATGAGCAGTTCTTC
CASSSDRGQGAYNEQFF
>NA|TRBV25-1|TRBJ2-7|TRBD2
TGTGCCAGCAGTGCAGGACTAGCGGGGTCATACGAGCAGTACTTC
CASSAGLAGSYEQYF
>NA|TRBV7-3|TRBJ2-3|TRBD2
TGTGCCAGCAGCTCCGGGATAGCGGGGGGACGCACAGATACGCAGTATTTT
CASSSGIAGGRTDTQYF
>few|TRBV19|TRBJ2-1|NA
TGTGCCAGTAGTCCGGGCCAAGGAGGCTACAATGAGCAGTTCTTC
CASSPGQGGYNEQFF
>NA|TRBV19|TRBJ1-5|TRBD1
TGTGCCAGTAGATGGACAGGGGAGAGCCAGCCCCAGCATTTT
CASRWTGESQPQHF
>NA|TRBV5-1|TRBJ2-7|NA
TGCGCCAGCAGCTTGTCGGGGAAGGCGTCCTACGAGCAGTACTTC
CASSLSGKASYEQYF
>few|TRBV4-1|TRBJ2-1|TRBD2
TGCGCCAGCAGCCAAGATGGCGCGGGGGGGCGCAATGAGCAGTTCTTC
CASSQDGAGGRNEQFF
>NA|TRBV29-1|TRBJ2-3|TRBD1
TGCAGCATCAGAACAGGGGGGATCACAGATACGCAGTATTTT
CSIRTGGITDTQYF
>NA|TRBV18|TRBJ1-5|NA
TGTGCCAGCTCACCCCCCGGGGATAGCAATCAGCCCCAGCATTTT
CASSPPGDSNQPQHF
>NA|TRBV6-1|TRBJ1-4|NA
TGTGCCAGTACCATAGTCACTAATGAAAAACTGTTTTTT
CASTIVTNEKLFF
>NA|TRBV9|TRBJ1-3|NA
TGTGCCAGCAGCGTAGATGTGACAGGCCCCGGTCGGGGAGGAAACACCATATATTTT
CASSVDVTGPGRGGNTIYF
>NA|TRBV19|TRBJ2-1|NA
TGTGCCAGTAGAGGGGCGGGGTACAATGAGCAGTTCTTC
CASRGAGYNEQFF
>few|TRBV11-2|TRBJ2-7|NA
TGCGCCAGCAGCCAAGGTGGGACACCGGGCGACGAGCAGTACTTC
CASSQGGTPGDEQYF
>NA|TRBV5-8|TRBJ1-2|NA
TGTGCCAGCAGCGGGCAAGGGGCCCTTAACTATGGCTACACCTTC
CASSGQGALNYGYTF
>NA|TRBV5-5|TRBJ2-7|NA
TGTGCCAGCAGCTTGGCTGGGGGGGGGCAAGCGGGAAACTCCTACGAGCAGTACTTC
CASSLAGGGQAGNSYEQYF
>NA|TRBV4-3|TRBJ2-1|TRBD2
TGCGCCAGCAGCCAGGGACTATTCGGGTATGAGCAGTTCTTC
CASSQGLFGYEQFF
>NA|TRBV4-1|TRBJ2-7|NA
TGCGCCAGCAGCCAAGAGGTAGCGGTTACCTACGAGCAGTACTTC
CASSQEVAVTYEQYF
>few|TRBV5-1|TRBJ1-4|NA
TGCGCCAGCAGCTTGGGGGGCCGTCAGGGTGAAAAACTGTTTTTT
CASSLGGRQGEKLFF
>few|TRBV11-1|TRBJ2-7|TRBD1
TGTGCCAGCAGCCCGGGGACAGGTCCCTACGAGCAGTACTTC
CASSPGTGPYEQYF
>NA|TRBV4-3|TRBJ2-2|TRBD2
TGCGCCAGCAGCCCGAGCGGGAGTCCCGGGGAGCTGTTTTTT
CASSPSGSPGELFF
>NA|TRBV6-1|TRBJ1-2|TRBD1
TGTGCCAGCAGTGACGAACGACAGGGTAACTATGGCTACACCTTC
CASSDERQGNYGYTF
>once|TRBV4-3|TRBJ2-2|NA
TGCGCCAGCAGCGATACAGGTCCCAGCACCGGGGAGCTGTTTTTT
CASSDTGPSTGELFF
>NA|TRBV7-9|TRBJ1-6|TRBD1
TGTGCCAGCAGCCCCTCCAGCCCAGGGACAGGGGTTAATTCACCCCTCCACTTT
CASSPSSPGTGVNSPLHF
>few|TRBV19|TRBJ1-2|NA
TGTGCCAGTAGTCCCCAGACAGGAACCTATGGCTACACCTTC
CASSPQTGTYGYTF
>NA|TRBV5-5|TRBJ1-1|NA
TGTGCCAGCAGCTTGAGGGGGGGCCGAGGCACTGAAGCTTTCTTT
CASSLRGGRGTEAFF
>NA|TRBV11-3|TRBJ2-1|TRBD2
TGTGCCAGCAGCTTGGCGGGAGAGGTGGGTGAGCAGTTCTTC
CASSLAGEVGEQFF
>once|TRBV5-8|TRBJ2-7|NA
TGTGCCAGCAGCCTATACTCAAACTCCTACGAGCAGTACTTC
CASSLYSNSYEQYF
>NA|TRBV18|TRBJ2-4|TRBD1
TGTGCCAGCACCCGACAGGGGCCCGCCAAAAACATTCAGTACTTC
CASTRQGPAKNIQYF
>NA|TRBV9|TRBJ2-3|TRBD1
TGTGCCAGCAGCGTGCAGGGGGAGAGAACAGATACGCAGTATTTT
CASSVQGERTDTQYF
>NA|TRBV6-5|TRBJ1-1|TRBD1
TGTGCCAGCGGGACAGGGGGCGCGAACACTGAAGCTTTCTTT
CASGTGGANTEAFF
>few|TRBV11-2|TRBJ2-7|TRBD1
TGTGCCAGCAGCTTAGGATCTATCGGGACAGGGGTCTACGAGCAGTACTTC
CASSLGSIGTGVYEQYF
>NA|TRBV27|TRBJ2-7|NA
TGTGCCAGCAGTCTTAACAGGGCCTCCTACGAGCAGTACTTC
CASSLNRASYEQYF
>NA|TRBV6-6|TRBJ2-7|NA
TGTGCCAGCAGTTACTCGAGGCAGTCGAGCTCCTACGAGCAGTACTTC
CASSYSRQSSSYEQYF
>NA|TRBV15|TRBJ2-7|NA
TGTGCCACCAGCACGGGACTTCTCGAGCAGTACTTC
CATSTGLLEQYF
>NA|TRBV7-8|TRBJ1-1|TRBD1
TGTGCCAGCAGCTCAGGGAGGAACAGGGGGATGAACACTGAAGCTTTCTTT
CASSSGRNRGMNTEAFF
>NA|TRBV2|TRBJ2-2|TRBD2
TGTGCCAGCAGGACAACTAGCGGGAGCAACACCGGGGAGCTGTTTTTT
CASRTTSGSNTGELFF
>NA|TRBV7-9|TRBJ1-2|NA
TGTGCCAGTACCCGGGGGAGAGATCTCTATGGCTACACCTTC
CASTRGRDLYGYTF
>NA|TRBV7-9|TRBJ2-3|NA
TGTGCCAGCAGCCTACAGTCGACCACAGATACGCAGTATTTT
CASSLQSTTDTQYF
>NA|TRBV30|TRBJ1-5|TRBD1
TGTGCCTGGAGGGCCGGGACAGGGAGTGGCCAGCCCCAGCATTTT
CAWRAGTGSGQPQHF
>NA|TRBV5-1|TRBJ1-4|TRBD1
TGCGCCAGCAGCCATCTCGGACAGGGGGTTCGAACTAATGAAAAACTGTTTTTT
CASSHLGQGVRTNEKLFF
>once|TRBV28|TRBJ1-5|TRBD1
TGTGCCAGCAGTTTAATCCAGGGGGGCAATCAGCCCCAGCATTTT
CASSLIQGGNQPQHF
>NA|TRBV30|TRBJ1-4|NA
TGTGCCTGGAGTGTTCCCCTTCGAACGCAAAAATCCTATAATGAAAAACTGTTTTTT
CAWSVPLRTQKSYNEKLFF
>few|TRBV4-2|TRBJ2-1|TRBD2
TGTGCCAGCAGCACTCCCTATGGGGGACTAGCGGGAGGGCATGAGCAGTTCTTC
CASSTPYGGLAGGHEQFF
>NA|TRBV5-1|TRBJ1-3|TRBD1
TGCGCCAGCAGCGAGGGGGACAGGGCTAACACCATATATTTT
CASSEGDRANTIYF
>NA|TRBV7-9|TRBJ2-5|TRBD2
TGTGCCAGCAGCGTGGGGACTAGCCAGGAGACCCAGTACTTC
CASSVGTSQETQYF
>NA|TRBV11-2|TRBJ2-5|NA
TGTGCCAGCAGCTTAGTTGCGGGGAAACAAGAGACCCAGTACTTC
CASSLVAGKQETQYF
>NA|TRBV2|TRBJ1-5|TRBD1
TGTGCCAGCAGTCTGGGACAGTATCAGCCCCAGCATTTT
CASSLGQYQPQHF
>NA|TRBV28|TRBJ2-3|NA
TGTGCCAGCAGTCGCAGACAGATCCTGAGCACAGATACGCAGTATTTT
CASSRRQILSTDTQYF
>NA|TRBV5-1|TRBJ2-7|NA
TGCGCCAGCAGCCCCGACTCCTCCGGGTACGAGCAGTACTTC
CASSPDSSGYEQYF
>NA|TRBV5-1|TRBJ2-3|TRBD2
TGCGCCAGCAGCAAGGGACTAGCGGGGGGGGATACGCAGTATTTT
CASSKGLAGGDTQYF
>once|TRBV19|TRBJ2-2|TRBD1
TGTGCCAGTAGCCGGGACAGGGGATCGAACACCGGGGAGCTGTTTTTT
CASSRDRGSNTGELFF
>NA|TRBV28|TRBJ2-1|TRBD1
TGTGCCAGCAGTTTGGAGGGACAGGGGTTCTTC
CASSLEGQGFF
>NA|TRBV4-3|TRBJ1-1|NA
TGCGCCAGCAGCCAAGATTCGGGCACTGAAGCTTTCTTT
CASSQDSGTEAFF
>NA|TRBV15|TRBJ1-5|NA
TGTGCCACCCGTGAGGGAAATCAGCCCCAGCATTTT
CATREGNQPQHF
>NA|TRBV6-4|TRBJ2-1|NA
TGTGCCAGCAGTGACTCTTGGACACTTACAACTGAGCAGTTCTTC
CASSDSWTLTTEQFF